The sequence of this T cell receptor (beta chain) was determined in a study of T-cell reconstitution after alpha-beta-depleted transplantation in children. This CDR3 is 16 amino acids long. Germline values: CDR1 SGDLS, CDR2 YYNGEE. V lost 0 bases and J lost 3, with 15 bases in between. This clonotype was observed a single time. Unique molecular identifiers were built into the TCRbeta library. TCRdb reanalysed the PCR reads using MiXCR and keeps one entry per CDR3 protein. The repertoire holds roughly 350,000 distinct CDR3 sequences, with over 9% as singletons. The TCR comes from a human donor who donated a stem cell graft to a child with acute lymphoblastic leukemia. The source was PBMCs from the stem cell graft donor, collected from the stem cell graft. V and J are TRBV9 and TRBJ2-5; D perhaps matches TRBD1 (6 bases). CDR3 sequence: CASSVAGSRGKETQYF. The CDR3 DNA sequence: TGTGCCAGCAGCGTAGCGGGTTCCAGGGGCAAAGAGACCCAGTACTTC.